This T cell receptor beta chain was observed in a study of beta chain features in type 1 diabetes. CDR1 and CDR2 from the germline V gene are LGHNA and YSLEER. This CDR3 has 12 amino acids. V was shortened by 1 base and J by 7 bases, with 5 bases between the two germline ends. This clone was recorded many times. Other nucleotide sequences in the sample specify the same CDR3. The sequenced template was cDNA made from the entire isolated RNA. The repertoire was sequenced with immunoSEQ multiplex PCR; TCRdb's copy has only in-frame clones and lacks some. The table lists 810,000 or so clones, roughly 15% of them singletons.

The chain carries TRBV4-3 and TRBJ2-1; D unclear. Sequenced input: naive CD4+ T cells from blood. The receptor was isolated from a woman aged 18-29 years in good health. CDR3 DNA: TGCGCCAGCAGCCAAGGTGGGAATGAGCAGTTCTTC. Amino acid sequence: CASSQGGNEQFF.